The present entry profiles one T cell receptor beta chain with its context. TCRdb re-called the 5' RACE reads through MiXCR, storing one row per CDR3 protein. The sample holds roughly 250,000 distinct CDR3 sequences, around 15% seen once. This specimen belongs to a study of T-cell memory formation after mild COVID-19. Sequenced: PBMCs or a T cell subset sorted from them (not recorded which). The source of this sequence is a man younger than 35 who had mild COVID-19 (a few samples of this study predate the infection). Cell type and time point are not known.

The CDR3 spells CASSFTGQPQHF. The CDR3 coding sequence is TGTGCCAGCAGCTTTACCGGCCAGCCCCAGCATTTT. The rearrangement joins TRBV7-2 to TRBJ1-5; D unclear. The CDR3 covers 12 residues. Per the germline V gene, CDR1 is SGHTA and CDR2 is FQGNSA. Trimming shortened V by 3 bases and J by 7 bases, and 7 bases separated the two germline ends. The full variable domain, in which reference TRBV7-2 and TRBJ1-5 provide the parts outside the CDR3, is GAGVSQSPSNKVTEKGKDVELRCDPISGHTALYWYRQSLGQGLEFLIYFQGNSAPDKSGLPSDRFSAERTGGSVSTLTIQRTQQEDSAVYLCASSFTGQPQHFGDGTRLSIL.